This TCR beta chain stems from a study of cytomegalovirus exposure and HLA in healthy donors. The study ran its PCR with 60 Vbeta and 13 Jbeta primers. The method was immunoSEQ multiplex PCR; TCRdb's version includes in-frame clones alone and lacks a portion of them. The top ten hold 1.3% to 1.5% of the sample, which has about 160,000 clones, approximately 79% seen once. The ends lost 2 bases at V and 2 bases at J; junction bases unmatched: 6. CDR1 and CDR2 from the germline V gene are GTSNPN and SVGIG (reference sequence). The length of the CDR3 is 15 residues. This clone showed up just once. The sample was PBMCs. The chain uses TRBV30 and TRBJ2-1; 7 bases are shared with TRBD2. This clonotype originated in a man between 60 and 70 years old in good health and CMV-seronegative. CDR3: CAWSISLAPYNEQFF. Written as DNA, the CDR3 is TGTGCCTGGAGTATTTCACTAGCGCCCTACAATGAGCAGTTCTTC. The full variable domain, its missing parts supplied by reference TRBV30 and TRBJ2-1, is SQTIHQWPATLVQPVGSPLSLECTVEGTSNPNLYWYRQAAGRGLQLLFYSVGIGQISSEVPQNLSASRPQDRQFILSSKKLLLSDSGFYLCAWSISLAPYNEQFFGPGTRLTVL.